This section outlines one T cell receptor beta chain sequence together with its context. These data come from a study of blood T cell repertoires in COVID-19. Study information: Samples representing acute and convalescent COVID-19 were sourced from the United States, Italy and Spain. T cells, B-cell-depleted T cells, or PBMCs supplied cDNA or gDNA.

Source study methods: Cell counts per sample came from amplifying reference gene primers. Clones were sequenced by immunoSEQ multiplex PCR, and TCRdb holds only the in-frame ones, with some missing. The V and J calls and the clone size are those of that table, but D and trimming were determined from the DNA. The table records 270,000 or so clones, approximately 88% of them present only once. The CDR3 runs 14 residues. V was pared by 11 bases and J by 7 bases, with 15 bases of the junction left unmatched. Germline V gene sequence: CDR1 ENHRY, CDR2 SYGVKD. Sequenced sample: peripheral blood. The sequence came from a woman between 35 and 50 years old who had recovered from COVID-19. The V and J genes are TRBV10-3 and TRBJ1-2; 8 bases align to TRBD1. For the CDR3, the DNA is TGTGCCTCCCGGGACCGGCAGGGGGCATTTGGCTACACCTTC. Its protein is CASRDRQGAFGYTF.